This paragraph covers one T cell receptor (beta chain) sequence. Its target is unknown. Germline V lookup: CDR1 MDHEN, CDR2 SYDVKM. Trimming took 3 bases from V and 0 from J, leaving 12 bases between them. This CDR3 has 15 amino acids. These data originate in a study of shared clonotypes between healthy human individuals. Whole-study context: Serving as donors were a couple of women and a few men, whose ages spanned 18 to 49. Broader study findings: Investigators collected only blood, and repertoires in tissues likely differ. Some naive CD4 clonotypes, roughly 4.7%, turned up in common across a handful of donors.

Profiled with immunoSEQ multiplex PCR; TCRdb holds only in-frame clones, not every one. The sample has around 1.6 million clones, about 98% seen once. This TCR came from a man aged 25 to 40 in good health. The rearrangement joins TRBV28 to TRBJ2-7; possibly TRBD2 for D (5 bases). The sequencing input was naive CD4+ T cells sorted from blood. Subset here: CD45RA+ positively selected. CDR3 DNA: TGTGCCAGCAGTTTGAATGGGGAGAGCTCCTACGAGCAGTACTTC. It translates to CASSLNGESSYEQYF.